This is a list of T cell receptor beta chains from one sample in a study of human CD8 memory T cell subsets. TCRdb reprocessed the 5' RACE reads and reports one entry per CDR3 protein, with no DNA. The sample table includes 6,500 to 8,000 distinct CDR3 sequences. The sample comprised CD8+ T cells from PBMCs. Every receptor here comes from a human donor in good health. CDR3s include the opening cysteine and the closing phenylalanine or tryptophan. Fields, in order: V gene, clone size, J gene, CDR3 protein. Size is stated for part of the rows, as once, few or many counts, or as a class when the clone is expanded.

TRBV29-1	.	TRBJ2-1	CSVDTQIPEQFF
TRBV5-1	medium-sized	TRBJ2-1	CASSLVGFDEQFF
TRBV5-4	.	TRBJ2-7	CASSLPAGERYEQYF
TRBV30	medium-sized	TRBJ1-1	CAWSVSQDTEAFF
TRBV29-1	medium-sized	TRBJ1-1	CSVAGGLNTEAFF
TRBV27	.	TRBJ1-5	CASSLNTQGNQPQHF
TRBV30	.	TRBJ2-5	CAWSAGLGETQYF
TRBV5-4	medium-sized	TRBJ2-1	CASTPEDQYYNEQFF
TRBV7-2	.	TRBJ2-1	CASSLALNEQFF
TRBV5-1	medium-sized	TRBJ2-1	CASSRGAYNEQFF
TRBV21-1	.	TRBJ1-4	CASSKAGQGTTNEKLFF
TRBV28	medium-sized	TRBJ1-1	CASSFEIEAFF
TRBV27	medium-sized	TRBJ1-4	CASSSLAGGERNEKLFF
TRBV12-3/TRBV12-4	.	TRBJ2-6	CASSVQSSGANVLTF
TRBV29-1	medium-sized	TRBJ2-1	CSADQRGSGSNEQFF
TRBV30	.	TRBJ2-7	CAWSPSGGDLYF
TRBV13	.	TRBJ1-6	CASSFRDYNSPLHF
TRBV7-2	medium-sized	TRBJ1-5	CASSLQGYQPQHF
TRBV20-1	.	TRBJ1-5	CSARDSRGQGEPQHF
TRBV27	.	TRBJ2-2	CASSFQNTGELFF
TRBV28	.	TRBJ1-5	CASSPPRDTNQPQHF
TRBV28	medium-sized	TRBJ1-1	CASSLPGQGTEAFF
TRBV29-1	medium-sized	TRBJ1-4	CSVEQGSNEKLFF
TRBV12-3/TRBV12-4	.	TRBJ2-7	CASSSRVPRDEQYF
TRBV19	.	TRBJ1-3	CASTLTSSAGNTIYF
TRBV3-1	.	TRBJ2-1	CASSQESGSLHNEQFF
TRBV3-1	medium-sized	TRBJ1-5	CASSQDSGSGNQPQHF
TRBV9	.	TRBJ2-3	CASSVEGLALDTQYF
TRBV6-2/TRBV6-3	medium-sized	TRBJ2-1	CASSYSRWGHEQFF
TRBV9	.	TRBJ1-5	CASSPSGYSNQPQHF
TRBV3-1	.	TRBJ2-1	CASSQGRGPSSYNEQFF
TRBV25-1	.	TRBJ2-3	CASSEWGDRFTSTDTQYF
TRBV19	.	TRBJ1-1	CASSTTRGLTEAFF
TRBV5-4	large	TRBJ2-2	CASSLAVNTGELFF
TRBV7-9	medium-sized	TRBJ2-3	CASSFWDGGEPTDTQYF
TRBV20-1	.	TRBJ2-3	CSANPKTSGSTDTQYF
TRBV7-6	medium-sized	TRBJ2-5	CASSLEVAGGQETQYF
TRBV19	.	TRBJ2-7	CASRGPGAEEQYF
TRBV6-5	.	TRBJ2-2	CASSYFRDPRAGELFF
TRBV7-3	.	TRBJ2-3	CASRSTDTQYF
TRBV7-9	.	TRBJ2-1	CASSLGQGVRNEQFF
TRBV11-3	.	TRBJ2-2	CATRAANTGELFF
TRBV2	.	TRBJ2-2	CASSVRWQGALNTGELFF